This T cell receptor (beta chain) was captured by sequencing in a study of identical twins. CDR3 length: 15 residues. Unmatched junction bases numbered 6, after V lost 0 bases and J lost 8 bases. Germline V gene sequence: CDR1 ENHRY, CDR2 SYGVKD. In this sample, this clonotype turned up a few times. Its antigen is not identified. The authors used template switching to add a universal primer site and gave cDNA unique molecular identifiers. TCRdb passed the 5' RACE reads through MiXCR, listing each CDR3 protein once. In the table there are about 530,000 distinct CDR3 sequences, under 25% of which are singletons. Findings and limits, study-wide: In cord blood, abundant beta clonotypes had fewer insertions; memory showed no trend.

These data were also filed under a second study, of yellow fever vaccine responses in identical twins.

The chain combines TRBV10-3 with TRBJ2-1, with 8 positions matching TRBD2. Specimen: CD4+ T cells sorted from blood. The origin of this receptor is a woman aged 18-35 years in good health. The DNA for the CDR3 is TGTGCCATCAGTGAGTCTGCGGGAGGCACCTATGAGCAGTTCTTC. Translating it yields CAISESAGGTYEQFF.